A single T cell receptor (beta chain) is shown here with its context. Its specificity is not known. TCR templates numbering approximately 94,000 were assayed per sample. Measured with immunoSEQ multiplex PCR; TCRdb has only the in-frame clones, and not every one. The sample holds tens of thousands of clones; roughly 86% are singletons and the top ten take roughly 1.4%. V gave up 5 bases and J gave up 5 bases, with 4 bases separating them. Germline CDR1 is MNHNY and CDR2 is SVGAGI (reference sequence). The CDR3 covers 11 residues. The data derive from a study of siplizumab effects on memory and regulatory T cells. Study-wide results and caveats: To unstimulated subsets, only a minor fraction of alloreactive clones could be mapped. No naive or memory phenotype could be assigned to roughly 75-96% of proliferating clones.

The sample taken for sequencing was Tregs sorted from blood. The chain uses TRBV6-6 and TRBJ1-3, with unresolved D. The TCR was taken from a human donor in good health. The CDR3 spells CASSLRNTIYF. In nucleotides, the CDR3 is TGTGCCAGCAGTCTCAGAAACACCATATATTTT.